This T cell receptor (beta chain) was obtained from a study of cytomegalovirus exposure and HLA in healthy donors. General study findings and limits: Common viral pathogens seemed, in a later analysis, to connect with several of the most significant clusters.

Of note for this clone: Its antigen is not known.

PCR amplification relied on 60 Vbeta primers (plus 13 Jbeta primers). Clones were read by immunoSEQ multiplex PCR, and TCRdb kept only the in-frame ones, dropping some. The sample carries roughly 100,000 clones, around 78% recorded once. The CDR3 spans 15 residues. V was cut by 4 bases and J by 6 bases, with 15 bases left in between. CDR1 and CDR2 from the germline V gene are LNHDA and SQIVND (reference sequence). V usage is TRBV19 and J usage is TRBJ1-4; D is uncertain. Sequenced sample: PBMCs. This clonotype originated in a male donor in good health and CMV-seronegative. CDR3 in amino acids: CASSTRTFSHEKLFF. The CDR3 DNA sequence: TGTGCCAGTAGTACCCGGACTTTTTCTCATGAAAAACTGTTTTTT.